A selection of T cell receptor beta chains follows, all from one sample in a study of blood T cell repertoires in COVID-19. The method was immunoSEQ multiplex PCR; TCRdb's version includes in-frame clones alone and lacks a portion of them. The profile shows fewer than 300,000 clones, roughly 89% of them singletons. Material: PBMCs or T cells enriched from blood (not recorded which). The receptor source for this set is a man aged 40-55 years who had recovered from COVID-19. The CDR3 runs from the conserved cysteine through the conserved F or W. Size tells how often a clone was seen (once, few, many) or the class of an expanded clone, and some rows leave it out.

NA TRBV15 CATSTSGGKTQYF
NA TRBV18 CASSPRGKTGWGITEAFF
NA TRBV11-3 CASSQRTVRTGNTIYF
NA TRBV3-1/TRBV3-2 CASSQPPEGAYNEQFF
NA TRBV23-1 CASSPEPGRQAPQPQHF
NA TRBV14 CASSPHRGRLEGYTF
NA TRBV10-3 CAISEHRDYYEQYF
NA TRBV3-1/TRBV3-2 CASSRQGAGANVLTF
NA TRBV18 CASSPPLAGGGDTQYF
NA TRBV2 CASRLTLNTEAFF
few TRBV7-2 CASSLVAGGPYEQYF
few TRBV28 CASSLWTVTNTGELFF
NA TRBV19 CAGSIGGGRGSYNSPLHF
NA TRBV4-3 CASSQEAPLLSLYNEQFF
NA TRBV7-9 CASSPGQMNTEAFF
NA TRBV6-5 CASSYSRLMRDTIYF
NA TRBV11-2 CASSSGQGAVSNEKLFF
NA TRBV7-9 CASSLSRLETQYF
NA TRBV7-2 CASSSRLAGQDEQYF